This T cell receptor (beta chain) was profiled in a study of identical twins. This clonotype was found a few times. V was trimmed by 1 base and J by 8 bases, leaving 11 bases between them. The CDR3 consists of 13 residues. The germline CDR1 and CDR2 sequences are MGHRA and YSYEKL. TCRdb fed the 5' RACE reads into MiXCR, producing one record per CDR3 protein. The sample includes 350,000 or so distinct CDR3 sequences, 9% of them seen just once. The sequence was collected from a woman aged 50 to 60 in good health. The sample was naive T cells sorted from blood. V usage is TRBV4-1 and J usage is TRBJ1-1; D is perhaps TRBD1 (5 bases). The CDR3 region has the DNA TGCGCCAGCAGCCAAGCGGGATGGACAGAAGCTTTCTTT. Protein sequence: CASSQAGWTEAFF.